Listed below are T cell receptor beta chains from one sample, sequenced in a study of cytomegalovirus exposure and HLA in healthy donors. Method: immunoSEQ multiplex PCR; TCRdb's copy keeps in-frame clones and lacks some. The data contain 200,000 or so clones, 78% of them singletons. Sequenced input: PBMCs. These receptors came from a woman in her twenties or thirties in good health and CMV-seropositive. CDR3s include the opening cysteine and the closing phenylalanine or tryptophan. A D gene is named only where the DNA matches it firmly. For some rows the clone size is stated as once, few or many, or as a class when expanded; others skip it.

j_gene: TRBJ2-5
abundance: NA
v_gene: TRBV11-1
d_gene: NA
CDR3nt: TGTGCCAGCAGCTTAAGACAGGGCGGGGGGGAGACCCAGTACTTC
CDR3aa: CASSLRQGGGETQYF

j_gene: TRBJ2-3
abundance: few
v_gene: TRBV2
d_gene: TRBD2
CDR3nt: TGTGCCAGCAGTGTCGGGCGGGAGTTAGGGGATACGCAGTATTTT
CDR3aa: CASSVGRELGDTQYF

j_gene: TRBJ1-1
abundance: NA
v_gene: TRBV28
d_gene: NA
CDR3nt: TGTGCCAGCAGTTTCCCACAGGTGGGAGGAGCTTTCTTT
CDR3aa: CASSFPQVGGAFF

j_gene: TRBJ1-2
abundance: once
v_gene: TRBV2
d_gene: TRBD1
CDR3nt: TGTGCCAGCGTACAGGGGGCGCAGAGTAACTATGGCTACACCTTC
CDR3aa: CASVQGAQSNYGYTF

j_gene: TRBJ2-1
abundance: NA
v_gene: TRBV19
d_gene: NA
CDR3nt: TGTGCCAGTAGTGAGTACAATGAGCAGTTCTTC
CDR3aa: CASSEYNEQFF

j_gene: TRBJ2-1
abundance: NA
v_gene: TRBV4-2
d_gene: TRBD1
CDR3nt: TGTGCCAGCAGCCAATATAAGACAGGGGGCAATGAGCAGTTCTTC
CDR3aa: CASSQYKTGGNEQFF

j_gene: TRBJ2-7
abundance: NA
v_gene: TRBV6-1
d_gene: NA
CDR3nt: TGTGCCAGCAGTGTCATTCAGACAGTGGTCGAGCAGTACTTC
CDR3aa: CASSVIQTVVEQYF

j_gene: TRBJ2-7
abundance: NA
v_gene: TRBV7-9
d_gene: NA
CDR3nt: TGTGCCAGCAGCTTATCGGCAGGGGAGCAGTACTTC
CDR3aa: CASSLSAGEQYF

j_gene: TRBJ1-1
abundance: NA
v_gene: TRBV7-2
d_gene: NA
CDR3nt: TGTGCCAGCAGCTTAGTACAGGGTGGCCCTGAAGCTTTCTTT
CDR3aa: CASSLVQGGPEAFF

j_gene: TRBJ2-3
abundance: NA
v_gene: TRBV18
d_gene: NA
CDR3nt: TGTGCCAGCTCACCCATAGATACGCAGTATTTT
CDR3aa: CASSPIDTQYF

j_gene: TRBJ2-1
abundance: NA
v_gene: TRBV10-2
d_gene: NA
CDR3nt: TGCGCCAGCAGTGCGGGAGTTGTGGGTCGGGAGCAGTTCTTC
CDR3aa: CASSAGVVGREQFF

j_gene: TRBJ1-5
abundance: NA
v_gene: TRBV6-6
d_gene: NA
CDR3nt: TGTGCCAGCAGTTACTATCAGGGAGGGGATCAGCCCCAGCATTTT
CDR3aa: CASSYYQGGDQPQHF

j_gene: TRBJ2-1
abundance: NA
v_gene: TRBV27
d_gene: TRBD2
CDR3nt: TGTGCCAGCAGTTCCGGACCGGGACTACCATACAATGAGCAGTTCTTC
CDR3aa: CASSSGPGLPYNEQFF

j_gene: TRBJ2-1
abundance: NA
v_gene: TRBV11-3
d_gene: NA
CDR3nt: TGTGCCAGCAGCTTACAGCGGGGAGGGGGGGCTGAGCAGTTCTTC
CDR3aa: CASSLQRGGGAEQFF

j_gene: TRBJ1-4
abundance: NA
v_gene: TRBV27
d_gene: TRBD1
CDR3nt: TGTGCCAGCAGTCTAAGACAGGGGCCCTCTCCAAGGGAAAAACTGTTTTTT
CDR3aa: CASSLRQGPSPREKLFF

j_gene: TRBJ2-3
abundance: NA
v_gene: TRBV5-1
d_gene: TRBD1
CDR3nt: TGCGCCACCCGACAGGGGGCAAGAGATACGCAGTATTTT
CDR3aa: CATRQGARDTQYF

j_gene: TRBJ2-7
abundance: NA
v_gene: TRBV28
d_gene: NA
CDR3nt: TGTGCCAGCAAAGAGAGCTCCTACGAGCAGTACTTC
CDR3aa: CASKESSYEQYF

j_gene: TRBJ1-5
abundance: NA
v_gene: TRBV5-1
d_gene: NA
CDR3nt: TGCGCCAGCAGCTTAGACAGGAATCAGCCCCAGCATTTT
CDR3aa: CASSLDRNQPQHF

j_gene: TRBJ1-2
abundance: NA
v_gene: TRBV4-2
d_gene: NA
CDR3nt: TGTGCCAGCAGCCAAGCCGGGGGGGGGATATCTAACTATGGCTACACCTTC
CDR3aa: CASSQAGGGISNYGYTF

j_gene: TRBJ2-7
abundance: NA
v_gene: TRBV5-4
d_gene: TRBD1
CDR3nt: TGTGCCAGCAGCTTGGGGGGACAGGGGGCCTACGAGCAGTACTTC
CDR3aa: CASSLGGQGAYEQYF

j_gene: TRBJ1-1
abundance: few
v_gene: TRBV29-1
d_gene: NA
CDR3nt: TGCAGCGTTGAAAATACAGGGAACACTGAAGCTTTCTTT
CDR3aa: CSVENTGNTEAFF

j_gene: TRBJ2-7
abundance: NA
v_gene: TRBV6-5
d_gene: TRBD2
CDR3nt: TGTGCCAGCAGCGACTCTAGCGGGGGGGTCGAGCAGTACTTC
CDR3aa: CASSDSSGGVEQYF

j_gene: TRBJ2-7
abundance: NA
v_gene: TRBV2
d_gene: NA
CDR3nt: TGTGCCAGCAGTGCTTCGAGAACGCCGGCCCGGGTCGAGCAGTACTTC
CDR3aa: CASSASRTPARVEQYF

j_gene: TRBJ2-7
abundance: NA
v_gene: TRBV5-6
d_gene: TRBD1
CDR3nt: TGTGCCAGCAGCTTGCGGGACAGGGAGGGCGAGCAGTACTTC
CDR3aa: CASSLRDREGEQYF

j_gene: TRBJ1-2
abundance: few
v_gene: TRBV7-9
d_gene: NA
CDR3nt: TGTGCCAGCAGCTTTGAGAACTATGGCTACACCTTC
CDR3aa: CASSFENYGYTF

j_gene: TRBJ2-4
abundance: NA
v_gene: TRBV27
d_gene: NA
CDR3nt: TGTGCCAGCACCGCGCCCCCCTTTGGGCCCCAGTACTTC
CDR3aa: CASTAPPFGPQYF

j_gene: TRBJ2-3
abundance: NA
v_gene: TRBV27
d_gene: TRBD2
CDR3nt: TGTGCCAGCGGAAACATACTAGCGGGAGGAGCGGATACGCAGTATTTT
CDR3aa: CASGNILAGGADTQYF